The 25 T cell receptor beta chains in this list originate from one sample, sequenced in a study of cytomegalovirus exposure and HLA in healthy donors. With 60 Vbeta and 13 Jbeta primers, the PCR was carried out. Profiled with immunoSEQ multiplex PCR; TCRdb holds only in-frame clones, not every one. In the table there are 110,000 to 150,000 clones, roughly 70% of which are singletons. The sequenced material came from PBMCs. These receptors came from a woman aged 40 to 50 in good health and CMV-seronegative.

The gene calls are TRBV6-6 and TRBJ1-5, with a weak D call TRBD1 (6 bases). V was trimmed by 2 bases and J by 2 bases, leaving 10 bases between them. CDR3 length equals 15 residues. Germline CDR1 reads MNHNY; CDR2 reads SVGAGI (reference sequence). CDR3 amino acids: CASSYTRGGNQPQHF. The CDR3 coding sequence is TGTGCCAGCAGTTACACCAGGGGTGGCAATCAGCCCCAGCATTTT.

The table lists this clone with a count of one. CDR3 amino acids: CASRTQGEYGYTF. The CDR3 DNA follows: TGTGCCAGCAGGACCCAGGGGGAGTATGGCTACACCTTC. The gene calls are TRBV2 and TRBJ1-2, with TRBD1 matching 7 bases. The CDR3 spans 13 residues. V trimming: 6 bases; J trimming: 5 bases; junction bases outside the gene matches: 6. The germline V gene encodes CDR1 SNHLY and CDR2 FYNNEI.

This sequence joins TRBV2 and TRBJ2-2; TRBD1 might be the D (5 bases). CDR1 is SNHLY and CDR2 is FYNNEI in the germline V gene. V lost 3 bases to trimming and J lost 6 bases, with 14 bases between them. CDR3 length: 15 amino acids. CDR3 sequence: CASSDGQGTAGELFF. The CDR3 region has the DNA TGTGCCAGCAGTGACGGGCAGGGAACGGCCGGGGAGCTGTTTTTT.

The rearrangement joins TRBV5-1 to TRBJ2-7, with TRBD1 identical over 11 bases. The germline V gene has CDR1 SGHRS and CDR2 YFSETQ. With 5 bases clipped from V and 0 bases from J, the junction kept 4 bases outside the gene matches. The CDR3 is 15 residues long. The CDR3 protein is CASRVDRGRSYEQYF. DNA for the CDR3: TGCGCCAGCAGAGTGGACAGGGGGCGCTCCTACGAGCAGTACTTC.

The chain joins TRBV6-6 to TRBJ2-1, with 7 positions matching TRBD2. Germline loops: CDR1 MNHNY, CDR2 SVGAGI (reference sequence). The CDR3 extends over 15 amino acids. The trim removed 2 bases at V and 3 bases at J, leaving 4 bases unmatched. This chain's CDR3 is CASSYGSGGYNEQFF. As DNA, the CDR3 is TGTGCCAGCAGTTACGGGTCGGGGGGCTACAATGAGCAGTTCTTC.

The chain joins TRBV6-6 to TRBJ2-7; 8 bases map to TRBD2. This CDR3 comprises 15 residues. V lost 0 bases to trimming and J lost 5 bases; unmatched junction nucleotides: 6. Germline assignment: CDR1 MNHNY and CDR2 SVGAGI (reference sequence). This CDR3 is CASSYSSGRGHEQYF. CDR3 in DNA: TGTGCCAGCAGTTACTCGAGCGGGAGAGGGCACGAGCAGTACTTC.

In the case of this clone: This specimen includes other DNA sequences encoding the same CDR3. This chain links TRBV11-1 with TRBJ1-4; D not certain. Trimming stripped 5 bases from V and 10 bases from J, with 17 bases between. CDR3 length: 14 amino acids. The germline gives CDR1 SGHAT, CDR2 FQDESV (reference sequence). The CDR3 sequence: CASSPQQGVGKLFF. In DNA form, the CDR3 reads TGTGCCAGCAGCCCCCAACAAGGAGTAGGAAAACTGTTTTTT.

The CDR3 sequence is CASSYHMGQNNEQFF. CDR3 DNA sequence: TGTGCCAGCAGTTACCATATGGGACAGAACAATGAGCAGTTCTTC. This chain uses TRBV6-5 with TRBJ2-1, with 7 positions matching TRBD1. The CDR3 is made up of 15 amino acids. V shed 2 bases and J 5 bases; nucleotides not matched to a gene: 6. Germline V gene data show CDR1 as MNHEY and CDR2 as SVGAGI.

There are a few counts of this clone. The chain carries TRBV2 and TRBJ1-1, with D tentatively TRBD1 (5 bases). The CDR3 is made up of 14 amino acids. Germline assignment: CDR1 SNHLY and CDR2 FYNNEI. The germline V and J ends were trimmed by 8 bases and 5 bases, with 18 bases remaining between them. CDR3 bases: TGTGCCAGCGGTGGGAGAAGTCGGGGGACTGAAGCTTTCTTT. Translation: CASGGRSRGTEAFF.

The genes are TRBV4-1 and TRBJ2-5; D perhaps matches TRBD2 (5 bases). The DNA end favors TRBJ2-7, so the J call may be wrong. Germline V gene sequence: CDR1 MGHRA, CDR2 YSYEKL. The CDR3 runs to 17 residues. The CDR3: CASSRSALASSSYEQYF. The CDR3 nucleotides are TGCGCCAGCAGCCGGAGTGCTCTAGCATCTTCCTCCTACGAGCAGTACTTC.

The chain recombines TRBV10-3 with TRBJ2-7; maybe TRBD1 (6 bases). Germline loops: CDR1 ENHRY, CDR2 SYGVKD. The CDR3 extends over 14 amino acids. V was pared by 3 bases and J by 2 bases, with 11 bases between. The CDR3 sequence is CAISDRQATYEQYF. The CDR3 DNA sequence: TGTGCCATCAGTGACCGACAGGCGACCTACGAGCAGTACTTC.

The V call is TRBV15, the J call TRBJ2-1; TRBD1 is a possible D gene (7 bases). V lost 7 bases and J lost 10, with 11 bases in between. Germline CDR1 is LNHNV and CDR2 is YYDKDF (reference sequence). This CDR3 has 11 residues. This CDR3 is CATKGAGEQFF. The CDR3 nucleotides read TGTGCCACCAAGGGGGCGGGGGAGCAGTTCTTC.

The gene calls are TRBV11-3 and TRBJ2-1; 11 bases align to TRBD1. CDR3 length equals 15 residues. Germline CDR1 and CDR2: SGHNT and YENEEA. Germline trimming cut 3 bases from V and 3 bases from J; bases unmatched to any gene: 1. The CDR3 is CASSFGTGGYNEQFF. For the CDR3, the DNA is TGTGCCAGCAGCTTTGGGACAGGGGGCTACAATGAGCAGTTCTTC.

The CDR3 region has the DNA TGCGCCAGCAGCCATGCCCCACTAGTAGGCACCGGGGAGCTGTTTTTT. Its protein product is CASSHAPLVGTGELFF. The genes are TRBV4-1 and TRBJ2-2; D possibly corresponds to TRBD2 (5 bases). The germline gives CDR1 MGHRA, CDR2 YSYEKL. This CDR3 contains 16 residues. Trimming removed 3 bases from V and 4 bases from J, with 15 bases in between.

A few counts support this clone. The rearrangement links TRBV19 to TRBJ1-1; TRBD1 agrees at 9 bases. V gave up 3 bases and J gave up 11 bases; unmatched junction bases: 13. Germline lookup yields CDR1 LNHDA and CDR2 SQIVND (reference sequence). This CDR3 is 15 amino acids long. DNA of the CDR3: TGTGCCAGTAGTATGGGACAGGGCTTTCCCTTGAACGCTTTCTTT. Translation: CASSMGQGFPLNAFF. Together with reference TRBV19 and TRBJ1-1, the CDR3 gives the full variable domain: DGGITQSPKYLFRKEGQNVTLSCEQNLNHDAMYWYRQDPGQGLRLIYYSQIVNDFQKGDIAEGYSVSREKKESFPLTVTSAQKNPTAFYLCASSMGQGFPLNAFFGQGTRLTVV.

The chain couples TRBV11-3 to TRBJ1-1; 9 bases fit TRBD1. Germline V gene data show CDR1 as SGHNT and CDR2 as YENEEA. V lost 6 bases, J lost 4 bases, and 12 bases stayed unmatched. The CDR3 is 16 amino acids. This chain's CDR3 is CASSRGTGRGGTEAFF. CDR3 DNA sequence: TGTGCCAGCAGTAGGGGGACAGGGCGAGGCGGCACTGAAGCTTTCTTT.

CDR3 region: CASSQSHRETQYF. The CDR3, as DNA: TGCGCCAGCAGCCAATCTCACAGAGAGACCCAGTACTTC. V and J are TRBV4-1 and TRBJ2-5; D remains ambiguous. Per germline, CDR1 MGHRA and CDR2 YSYEKL. The CDR3 is made up of 13 amino acids. V lost 2 bases, J lost 4 bases, and 8 bases lay in between.

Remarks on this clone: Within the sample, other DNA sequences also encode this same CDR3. The CDR3 reads CASSERVWTEAFF. CDR3 sequence (DNA): TGTGCCAGCAGTGAGAGGGTATGGACTGAAGCTTTCTTT. The V gene is TRBV6-1, the J gene TRBJ1-1; no definite D call. The CDR3 consists of 13 residues. The V end lost 3 bases, the J end lost 5 bases, and 10 bases lay between the germline ends. The germline CDR1 and CDR2 sequences are MNHNS and SASEGT.

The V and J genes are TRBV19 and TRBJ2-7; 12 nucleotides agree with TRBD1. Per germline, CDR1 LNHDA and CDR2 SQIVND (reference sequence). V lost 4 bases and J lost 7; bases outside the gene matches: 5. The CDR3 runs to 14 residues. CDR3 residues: CASSTGQGAGEQYF. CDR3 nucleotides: TGTGCCAGTAGTACGGGACAGGGGGCGGGAGAGCAGTACTTC.

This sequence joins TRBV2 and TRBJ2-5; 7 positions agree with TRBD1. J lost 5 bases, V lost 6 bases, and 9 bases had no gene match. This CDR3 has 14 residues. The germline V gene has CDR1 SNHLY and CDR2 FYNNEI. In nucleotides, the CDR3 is TGTGCCAGCAGGGAACTCGACAGGGCCGAGACCCAGTACTTC. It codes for CASRELDRAETQYF.

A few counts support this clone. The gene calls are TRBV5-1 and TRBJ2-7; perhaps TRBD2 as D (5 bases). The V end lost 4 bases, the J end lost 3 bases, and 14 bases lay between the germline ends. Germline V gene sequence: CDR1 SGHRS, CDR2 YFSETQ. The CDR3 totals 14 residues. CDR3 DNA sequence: TGCGCCAGCAGCCCGAGCGATGACTACTACGAGCAGTACTTC. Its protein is CASSPSDDYYEQYF.

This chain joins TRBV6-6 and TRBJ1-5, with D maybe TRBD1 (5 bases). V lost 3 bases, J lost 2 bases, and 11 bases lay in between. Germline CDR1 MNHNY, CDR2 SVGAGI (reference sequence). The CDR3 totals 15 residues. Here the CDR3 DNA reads TGTGCCAGCAGTTATCTAGGGGTGGGCAATCAGCCCCAGCATTTT. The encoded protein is CASSYLGVGNQPQHF.

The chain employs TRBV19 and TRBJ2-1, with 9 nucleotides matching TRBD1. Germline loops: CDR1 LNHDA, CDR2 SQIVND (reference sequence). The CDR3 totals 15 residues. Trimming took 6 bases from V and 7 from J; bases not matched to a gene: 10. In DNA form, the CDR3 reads TGTGCCAGTAGCCCCGGGACAGGGTTAGATAATGAGCAGTTCTTC. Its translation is CASSPGTGLDNEQFF.

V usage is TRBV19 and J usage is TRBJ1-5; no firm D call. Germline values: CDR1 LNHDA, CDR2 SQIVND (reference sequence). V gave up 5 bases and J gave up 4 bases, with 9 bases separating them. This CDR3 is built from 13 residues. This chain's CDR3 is CASSFTENQPQHF. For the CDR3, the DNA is TGTGCCAGTAGTTTCACAGAAAATCAGCCCCAGCATTTT.

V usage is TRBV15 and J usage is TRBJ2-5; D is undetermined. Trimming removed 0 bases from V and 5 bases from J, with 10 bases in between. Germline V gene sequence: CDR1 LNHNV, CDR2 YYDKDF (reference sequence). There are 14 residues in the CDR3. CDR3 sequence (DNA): TGTGCCACCAGCAGAGATGCAGGTGCGGAGACCCAGTACTTC. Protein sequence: CATSRDAGAETQYF.